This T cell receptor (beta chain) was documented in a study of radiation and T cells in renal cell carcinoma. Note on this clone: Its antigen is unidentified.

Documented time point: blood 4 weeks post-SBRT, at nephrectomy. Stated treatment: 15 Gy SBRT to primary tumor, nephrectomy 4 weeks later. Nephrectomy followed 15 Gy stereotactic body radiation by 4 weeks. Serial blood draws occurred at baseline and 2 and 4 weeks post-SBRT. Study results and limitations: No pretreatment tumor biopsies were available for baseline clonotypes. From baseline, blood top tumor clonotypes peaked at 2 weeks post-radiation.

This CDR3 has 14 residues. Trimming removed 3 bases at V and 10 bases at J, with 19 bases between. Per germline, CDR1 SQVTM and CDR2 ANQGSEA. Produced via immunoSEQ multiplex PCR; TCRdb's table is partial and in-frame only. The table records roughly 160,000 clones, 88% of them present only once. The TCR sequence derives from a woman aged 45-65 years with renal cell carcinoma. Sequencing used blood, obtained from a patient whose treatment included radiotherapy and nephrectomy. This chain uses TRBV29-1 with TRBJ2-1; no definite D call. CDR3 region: CSVDRVYAVGEQFF. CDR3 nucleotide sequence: TGCAGCGTTGATAGGGTCTACGCGGTCGGCGAGCAGTTCTTC.